This entry lists 13 T cell receptor beta chains sequenced from one sample in a study of blood T cells in healthy people across ages. PCR was performed a second time for roughly 7 to 11 cycles using a sample-barcoded 5' primer and a J-beta primer mix. Each CDR3 protein gets one entry after TCRdb re-called the 5' RACE reads with MiXCR. This table holds roughly 700,000 distinct CDR3 sequences, about half found once. The sequenced sample was blood. These receptors were collected from a woman between 55 and 75 years old in good health.

This clonotype was detected once. The chain employs TRBV7-9 and TRBJ2-1; 9 bases are shared with TRBD1. This CDR3 is built from 14 residues. Germline V gene sequence: CDR1 SEHNR, CDR2 FQNEAQ (reference sequence). J lost 12 bases, V lost 5 bases, and 11 bases had no gene match. DNA for the CDR3: TGTGCCAGCAGCCCCAGGGGTACAGGGGGCGCGCAGTTCTTC. It is translated as CASSPRGTGGAQFF. Filled out from reference TRBV7-9 and TRBJ2-1, the complete variable domain reads DTGVSQNPRHKITKRGQNVTFRCDPISEHNRLYWYRQTLGQGPEFLTYFQNEAQLEKSRLLSDRFSAERPKGSFSTLEIQRTEQGDSAMYLCASSPRGTGGAQFFGPGTRLTVL.

This clonotype was seen once. A single base separates this from a much larger clone, so it may be a read error. The chain uses TRBV20-1 and TRBJ2-4; 9 bases agree with TRBD2. V lost 6 bases to trimming and J lost 8 bases; unmatched junction nucleotides: 5. The CDR3 is 12 residues long. Germline V gives CDR1 DFQATT, CDR2 SNEGSKA (reference sequence). CDR3: CSAGSGGDIQYF. In DNA, the CDR3 is TGCAGTGCCGGTAGCGGGGGAGACATTCAGTACTTC.

CDR3 bases: TGCAGTGCTAAGGAAACAGGGTTCGGGGGTAATGAGCAGTTCTTC. Amino acids: CSAKETGFGGNEQFF. The chain joins TRBV20-1 to TRBJ2-1, with D perhaps given as TRBD1 or TRBD2 (6 bases each). V lost 4 bases and J 7 bases, leaving 20 bases between the germline ends. This CDR3 has 15 amino acids. In germline, CDR1 is DFQATT, CDR2 SNEGSKA (reference sequence).

The rearrangement uses TRBV7-3 and TRBJ1-2; D is possibly TRBD1 (5 bases). V was pared by 0 bases and J by 8 bases, with 10 bases between. The CDR3 contains 13 residues. Germline V gene data show CDR1 as SGHTA and CDR2 as FQGTGA. DNA for the CDR3: TGTGCCAGCAGCTTAACGGGCCAGGGCGGCTACACCTTC. This gives the protein CASSLTGQGGYTF. Combining the CDR3 with reference TRBV7-3 and TRBJ1-2 gives the whole variable domain GAGVSQTPSNKVTEKGKYVELRCDPISGHTALYWYRQSLGQGPEFLIYFQGTGAADDSGLPNDRFFAVRPEGSVSTLKIQRTERGDSAVYLCASSLTGQGGYTFGSGTRLTVV.

The V call is TRBV20-1, the J call TRBJ2-5; 8 bases map to TRBD2. V shed 6 bases, J shed 2 bases, and the junction held 8 bases outside the gene matches. The CDR3 loop spans 14 amino acids. Germline V gene lookup returns CDR1 DFQATT and CDR2 SNEGSKA (reference sequence). The CDR3 coding sequence is TGCAGTGCCCCCGGGAGGGTCCATCAAGAGACCCAGTACTTC. This translates into CSAPGRVHQETQYF.

The V gene is TRBV5-1, the J gene TRBJ1-1, with 9 bases aligning to TRBD1. The CDR3 totals 15 residues. Germline-derived CDR1 and CDR2 are SGHRS and YFSETQ. V trimming: 4 bases; J trimming: 1 base; junction bases outside the gene matches: 5. Here the CDR3 reads CASSGGTGTNTEAFF. DNA for the CDR3: TGCGCCAGCAGCGGGGGGACAGGGACGAACACTGAAGCTTTCTTT.

This sequence joins TRBV7-2 and TRBJ1-6; the D is unclear. The germline CDR1 and CDR2 sequences are SGHTA and FQGNSA. The CDR3 is 14 amino acids. Trimming cost V 1 base and J 10 bases, with 11 bases left between them. CDR3 loop: CASSLEEGFSPLHF. CDR3 nucleotides: TGTGCCAGCAGCTTAGAAGAGGGCTTCTCACCCCTCCACTTT. The full variable domain, with the rest looked up from reference TRBV7-2 and TRBJ1-6, is GAGVSQSPSNKVTEKGKDVELRCDPISGHTALYWYRQSLGQGLEFLIYFQGNSAPDKSGLPSDRFSAERTGGSVSTLTIQRTQQEDSAVYLCASSLEEGFSPLHFGNGTRLTVT.

The chain links TRBV5-1 to TRBJ1-1; unclear D gene. This CDR3 is built from 13 residues. V was cut by 6 bases and J by 2 bases, with 11 bases left in between. The germline V gene has CDR1 SGHRS and CDR2 YFSETQ. The CDR3 protein is CASKSGSNTEAFF. CDR3 DNA sequence: TGCGCCAGCAAGTCCGGGTCCAACACTGAAGCTTTCTTT.

The chain couples TRBV4-2 to TRBJ2-1, with 7 bases lining up with TRBD2. After removal of 0 bases from V and 14 bases from J, the junction contained 10 bases not matched to a gene. In germline, CDR1 is LGHNA, CDR2 YNFKEQ. The CDR3 is made up of 14 amino acids. Written as DNA, the CDR3 is TGTGCCAGCAGCCAAGATACCCGCGGGAGTATGGAGTTCTTC. Protein: CASSQDTRGSMEFF.

The CDR3 reads CASGPRLAGPTDTQYF. The CDR3 DNA is TGCGCCAGCGGGCCCCGACTAGCGGGACCCACAGATACGCAGTATTTT. This chain joins TRBV10-2 and TRBJ2-3; 11 nucleotides agree with TRBD2. Trimming took 8 bases from V and 2 from J; bases not matched to a gene: 9. Germline CDR1 is WSHSY and CDR2 is SAAADI. CDR3 length: 16 residues.

The chain joins TRBV5-1 to TRBJ2-1; 10 nucleotides align to TRBD2. The CDR3 extends over 17 amino acids. Germline CDR1 is SGHRS and CDR2 is YFSETQ. The junction had 10 bases not matched to a gene; V was cut back by 0 bases and J by 7 bases. CDR3 nucleotide sequence: TGCGCCAGCAGCTTGGCCGGAAGGCTAGCGGGAGTGAATGAGCAGTTCTTC. Translated, it gives CASSLAGRLAGVNEQFF.

The chain recombines TRBV13 with TRBJ2-1; tentatively, D is TRBD1 (6 bases). This CDR3 spans 14 amino acids. Germline V lookup: CDR1 PRHDT, CDR2 FYEKMQ (reference sequence). The ends were cut back, 2 bases at V and 7 bases at J, with 12 bases in the middle. DNA for the CDR3: TGTGCCAGCAGCTTACGCAGGGGACGGAATGAGCAGTTCTTC. Its translation is CASSLRRGRNEQFF. The variable domain in full, completed from reference TRBV13 and TRBJ2-1, reads AAGVIQSPRHLIKEKRETATLKCYPIPRHDTVYWYQQGPGQDPQFLISFYEKMQSDKGSIPDRFSAQQFSDYHSELNMSSLELGDSALYFCASSLRRGRNEQFFGPGTRLTVL.

Judged by abundance, this clonotype is medium-sized. This chain connects TRBV2 to TRBJ2-7, with TRBD2 matching over 9 bases. The CDR3 has 16 amino acids. Trimming at V came to 0 bases and at J to 1 base, leaving 4 bases not matched to a gene. CDR1 SNHLY and CDR2 FYNNEI come from the germline V gene. CDR3 protein: CASSEAGTSLSYEQYF. Here the CDR3 DNA reads TGTGCCAGCAGTGAAGCCGGGACTAGCTTATCCTACGAGCAGTACTTC.